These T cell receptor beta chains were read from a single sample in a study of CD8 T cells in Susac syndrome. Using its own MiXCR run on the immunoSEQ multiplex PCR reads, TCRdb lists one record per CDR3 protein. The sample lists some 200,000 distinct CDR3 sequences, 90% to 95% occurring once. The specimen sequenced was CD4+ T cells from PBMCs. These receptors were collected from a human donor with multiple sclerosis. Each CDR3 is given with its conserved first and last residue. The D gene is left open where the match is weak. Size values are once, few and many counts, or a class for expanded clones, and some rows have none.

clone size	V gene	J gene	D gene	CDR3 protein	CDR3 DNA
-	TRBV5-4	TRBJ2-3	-	CASTTQFVTDTQYF	TGTGCCAGCACTACTCAATTCGTCACAGATACGCAGTATTTT
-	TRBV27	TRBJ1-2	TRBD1	CASSLTGDGYTF	TGTGCCAGCAGTTTGACAGGGGATGGCTACACCTTC
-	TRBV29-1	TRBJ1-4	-	CSAGDEKLFF	TGCAGCGCGGGGGATGAAAAACTGTTTTTT
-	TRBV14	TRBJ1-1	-	CASRPAGNLAFF	TGTGCCAGCAGACCCGCTGGGAACCTAGCTTTCTTT
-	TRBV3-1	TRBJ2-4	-	CASSQGRANIQYF	TGTGCCAGCAGCCAAGGGAGAGCGAACATTCAGTACTTC
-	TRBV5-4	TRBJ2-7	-	CASSLGGHETYEQYF	TGTGCCAGCAGCCTCGGGGGACACGAGACTTACGAGCAGTACTTC
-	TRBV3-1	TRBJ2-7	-	CASSQVTSGEQYF	TGTGCCAGCAGCCAAGTTACCTCCGGGGAGCAGTACTTC
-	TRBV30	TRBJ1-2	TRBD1	CAWSRDRLNYGYTF	TGTGCCTGGAGCCGGGACAGATTAAACTATGGCTACACCTTC
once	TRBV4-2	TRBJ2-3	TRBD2	CASNSLAGGTDTQYF	TGTGCCAGCAACTCACTAGCGGGGGGAACAGATACGCAGTATTTT
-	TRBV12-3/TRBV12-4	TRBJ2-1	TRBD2	CASRRTSGGTYNEQFF	TGTGCCAGCAGACGGACTAGCGGGGGGACCTACAATGAGCAGTTCTTC
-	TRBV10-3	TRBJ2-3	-	CAISAEALRGTQYF	TGTGCCATCAGTGCCGAGGCCCTTCGAGGCACGCAGTATTTT
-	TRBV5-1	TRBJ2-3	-	CASSLGRHADTQYF	TGCGCCAGCAGCTTGGGCAGGCATGCAGATACGCAGTATTTT
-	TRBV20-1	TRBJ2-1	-	CSAGLGGRGSYNEQFF	TGCAGTGCTGGACTGGGCGGCCGGGGTTCCTACAATGAGCAGTTCTTC
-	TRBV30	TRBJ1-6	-	CAWQPGGYDSPLHF	TGTGCCTGGCAACCGGGGGGGTATGATTCACCCCTCCACTTT
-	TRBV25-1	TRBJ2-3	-	CASSHGFTQYF	TGTGCCAGCAGTCACGGTTTTACGCAGTATTTT
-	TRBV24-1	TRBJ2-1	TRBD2	CATSDYGLAGNEQFF	TGTGCCACCAGTGATTACGGACTAGCCGGCAATGAGCAGTTCTTC
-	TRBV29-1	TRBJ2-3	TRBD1	CSVPTGVSKDTQYF	TGCAGCGTTCCCACAGGGGTATCGAAAGATACGCAGTATTTT
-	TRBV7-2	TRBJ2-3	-	CASTFYTTDTQYF	TGTGCCAGCACCTTCTATACCACAGATACGCAGTATTTT
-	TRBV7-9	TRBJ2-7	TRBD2	CASSLTGGGSSYEQYF	TGTGCCAGCAGCTTAACCGGCGGGGGGAGCTCCTACGAGCAGTACTTC
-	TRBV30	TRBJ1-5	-	CAWSRIRTSNQPQHF	TGTGCCTGGAGTCGGATTCGTACGAGCAATCAGCCCCAGCATTTT
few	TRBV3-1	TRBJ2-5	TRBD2	CASSSGLAGGETQYF	TGTGCCAGCAGTTCCGGACTAGCGGGAGGAGAGACCCAGTACTTC
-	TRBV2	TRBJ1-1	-	CASTPMTANTEAFF	TGTGCCAGCACACCTATGACAGCGAACACTGAAGCTTTCTTT
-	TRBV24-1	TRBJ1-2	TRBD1	CATSEGDRELGGYTF	TGTGCCACCAGTGAAGGGGACAGAGAACTAGGTGGCTACACCTTC
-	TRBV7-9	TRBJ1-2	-	CASSPDGPPGYTF	TGTGCCAGCAGCCCGGACGGGCCCCCTGGCTACACCTTC
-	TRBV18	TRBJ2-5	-	CASSPVGQAPQETQYF	TGTGCCAGCTCACCAGTGGGTCAGGCCCCACAAGAGACCCAGTACTTC
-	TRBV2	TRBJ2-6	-	CASSRAGAGSGANVLTF	TGTGCCAGCAGCCGCGCCGGGGCAGGGTCTGGGGCCAACGTCCTGACTTTC
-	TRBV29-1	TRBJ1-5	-	CSVVTGINQPQHF	TGCAGCGTCGTGACAGGTATTAATCAGCCCCAGCATTTT
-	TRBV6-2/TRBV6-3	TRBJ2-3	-	CASSSRGGFQTDTQYF	TGTGCCAGCAGTTCCCGGGGAGGCTTCCAGACAGATACGCAGTATTTT
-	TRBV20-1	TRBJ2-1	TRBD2	CSASSASGGANEQFF	TGCAGTGCTAGCAGCGCTAGCGGGGGGGCGAATGAGCAGTTCTTC
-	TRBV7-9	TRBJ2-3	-	CASSSSGSTDTQYF	TGTGCCAGCAGCTCGAGCGGTAGCACAGATACGCAGTATTTT
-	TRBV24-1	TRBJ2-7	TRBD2	CATSDPSGSGDEQYF	TGTGCCACCAGTGATCCAAGCGGGAGCGGCGACGAGCAGTACTTC
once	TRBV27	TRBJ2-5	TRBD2	CASSRTSAGTQYF	TGTGCCAGCAGCAGAACTAGCGCGGGGACCCAGTACTTC
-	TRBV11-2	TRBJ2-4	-	CASSSVKGRKNIQYF	TGTGCCAGCAGCTCAGTAAAGGGACGCAAAAACATTCAGTACTTC
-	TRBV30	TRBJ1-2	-	CAWKPGAGGYTF	TGTGCCTGGAAGCCGGGGGCAGGGGGCTACACCTTC
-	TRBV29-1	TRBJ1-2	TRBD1	CSVVGQGYGYTF	TGCAGCGTAGTGGGACAGGGCTATGGCTACACCTTC
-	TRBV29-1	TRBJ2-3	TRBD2	CSAGTSGGHTQYF	TGCAGCGCCGGGACTAGCGGGGGACACACGCAGTATTTT
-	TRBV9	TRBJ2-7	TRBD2	CASSVGREGQQYF	TGTGCCAGCAGCGTAGGCAGGGAGGGCCAGCAGTACTTC
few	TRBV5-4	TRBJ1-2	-	CASSLDSNYGYTF	TGTGCCAGCAGTTTAGACAGTAACTATGGCTACACCTTC
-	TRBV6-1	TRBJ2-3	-	CATTSRGSTDTQYF	TGTGCCACCACCTCTCGGGGGAGCACAGATACGCAGTATTTT
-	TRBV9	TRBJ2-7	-	CASSVTGAAGEQYF	TGTGCCAGCAGCGTAACAGGGGCAGCGGGGGAGCAGTACTTC
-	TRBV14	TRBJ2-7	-	CASSQDWERRYEQYF	TGTGCCAGCAGCCAAGACTGGGAACGGCGCTACGAGCAGTACTTC
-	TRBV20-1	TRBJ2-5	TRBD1	CSAALLTGKETQYF	TGCAGTGCTGCCCTCTTGACAGGGAAGGAGACCCAGTACTTC
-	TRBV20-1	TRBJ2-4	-	CSAIYGGQQNIQYF	TGCAGTGCTATATACGGGGGACAGCAAAACATTCAGTACTTC
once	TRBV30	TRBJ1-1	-	CAWSVGSVVREAFF	TGTGCCTGGAGTGTGGGTTCGGTGGTGCGTGAAGCTTTCTTT
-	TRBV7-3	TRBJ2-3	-	CASSDYLADTQYF	TGTGCCAGCAGCGACTACCTAGCAGATACGCAGTATTTT
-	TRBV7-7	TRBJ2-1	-	CASSSRDLGEQFF	TGTGCCAGCAGCTCACGGGACCTAGGTGAGCAGTTCTTC
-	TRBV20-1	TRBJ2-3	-	CSPWVVNTQYF	TGCAGCCCCTGGGTAGTAAATACGCAGTATTTT
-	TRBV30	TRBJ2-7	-	CAWSVNRVEQYF	TGTGCCTGGAGTGTAAACAGGGTCGAGCAGTACTTC
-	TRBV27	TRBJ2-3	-	CATIGAVTDTQYF	TGTGCCACCATTGGGGCGGTCACAGATACGCAGTATTTT
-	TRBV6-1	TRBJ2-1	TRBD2	CASSSTSGGTDNEQFF	TGTGCCAGCAGCTCGACTAGCGGGGGGACGGACAATGAGCAGTTCTTC
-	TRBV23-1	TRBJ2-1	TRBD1	CASSLPGTGVIWCRPYNEQFF	TGCGCCAGCAGTCTCCCCGGGACAGGGGTAATCTGGTGTCGCCCCTACAATGAGCAGTTCTTC
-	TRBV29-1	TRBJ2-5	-	CSVHRKETQYF	TGCAGCGTTCACAGGAAAGAGACCCAGTACTTC
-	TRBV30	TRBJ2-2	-	CAWSDRNGELFF	TGTGCCTGGAGTGACCGAAACGGGGAGCTGTTTTTT
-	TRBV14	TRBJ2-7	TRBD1	CASSQVGTGGEYGEQYF	TGTGCCAGCAGCCAAGTAGGGACAGGGGGCGAGTACGGCGAGCAGTACTTC
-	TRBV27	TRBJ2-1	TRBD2	CASSLKLAGRSYNEQFF	TGTGCCAGCAGTTTAAAGCTAGCGGGTCGCTCCTACAATGAGCAGTTCTTC
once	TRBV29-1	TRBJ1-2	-	CSVNHGRSYGYTF	TGCAGCGTAAACCATGGACGGTCCTATGGCTACACCTTC
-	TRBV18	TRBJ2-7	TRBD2	CASSPLAGAEQYF	TGTGCCAGCTCCCCACTAGCGGGAGCCGAGCAGTACTTC
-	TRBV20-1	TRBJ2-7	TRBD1	CSASYPGTGGLEQYF	TGCAGTGCTAGTTACCCCGGAACAGGGGGCCTCGAGCAGTACTTC